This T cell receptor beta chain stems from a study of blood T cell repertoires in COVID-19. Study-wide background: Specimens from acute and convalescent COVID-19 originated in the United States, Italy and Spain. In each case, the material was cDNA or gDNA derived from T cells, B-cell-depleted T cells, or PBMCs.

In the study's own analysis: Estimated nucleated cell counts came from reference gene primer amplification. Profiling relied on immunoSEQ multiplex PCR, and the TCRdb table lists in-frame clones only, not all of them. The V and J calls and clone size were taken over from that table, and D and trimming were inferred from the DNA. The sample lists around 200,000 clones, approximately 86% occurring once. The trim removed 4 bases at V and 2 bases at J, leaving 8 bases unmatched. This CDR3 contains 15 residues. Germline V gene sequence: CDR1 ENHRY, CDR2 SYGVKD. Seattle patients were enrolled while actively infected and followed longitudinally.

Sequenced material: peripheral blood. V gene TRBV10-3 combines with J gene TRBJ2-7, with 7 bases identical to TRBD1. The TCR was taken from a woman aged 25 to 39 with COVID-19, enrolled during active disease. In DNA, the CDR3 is TGTGCCATCAGTGGGAAGGACAGGCCGGCCTACGAGCAGTACTTC. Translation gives CAISGKDRPAYEQYF.